Listed below are T cell receptor beta chains from one sample, sequenced in a study of T cell repertoires in cytomegalovirus infection. TCRdb re-called the reads through MiXCR, storing one row per CDR3 protein. The repertoire has about 260,000 distinct CDR3 sequences, 9.1% of them found once; the top ten carry approximately 15%. Material for sequencing was PBMCs. The receptors originated from a human donor in good health (CMV status not recorded). Some clones in this sample may be carry-over from other donors' samples. Both conserved end residues are part of each CDR3. Fields, in order: V gene, J gene, clone size, CDR3 protein. The size field is filled for only some rows; it gives once, few, many or a size class.

v_call: TRBV5-4
j_call: TRBJ1-2
clone_size: many
cdr3_aa: CASSLELGGRSGYGYTF

v_call: TRBV9
j_call: TRBJ1-1
clone_size: once
cdr3_aa: CASSVVPGQGNTEAFF

v_call: TRBV7-2
j_call: TRBJ1-2
clone_size: many
cdr3_aa: CASSLVGLGYTF

v_call: TRBV18
j_call: TRBJ2-3
clone_size: few
cdr3_aa: CASSSQRADTMVTDTQYF

v_call: TRBV28
j_call: TRBJ1-6
clone_size: many
cdr3_aa: CASIRGGQGVSPLHF

v_call: TRBV6-6
j_call: TRBJ2-2
clone_size: many
cdr3_aa: CASSYYRGTNTGELFF

v_call: TRBV7-2
j_call: TRBJ1-2
clone_size: many
cdr3_aa: CASSLDSASLSYTF

v_call: TRBV12-5
j_call: TRBJ2-7
clone_size: few
cdr3_aa: CASGLGGNIYEQYF

v_call: TRBV6-5
j_call: TRBJ1-1
clone_size: many
cdr3_aa: CASSYSVPGLRPLNTEAFF

v_call: TRBV12-3/TRBV12-4
j_call: TRBJ2-2
clone_size: many
cdr3_aa: CASYLGGVFDTGELFF

v_call: TRBV6-8
j_call: TRBJ2-1
clone_size: many
cdr3_aa: CASSYGTGGEQFF

v_call: TRBV20-1
j_call: TRBJ2-2
clone_size: many
cdr3_aa: CSARVSGTRTGELFF

v_call: TRBV5-1
j_call: TRBJ2-7
clone_size: many
cdr3_aa: CASSLEAGPTYEQYF

v_call: TRBV6-8
j_call: TRBJ1-1
clone_size: many
cdr3_aa: CASSYSMWVPDRDTEAFF

v_call: TRBV7-3
j_call: TRBJ2-2
clone_size: many
cdr3_aa: CASSLTGRTGELFF

v_call: TRBV7-2
j_call: TRBJ2-5
clone_size: many
cdr3_aa: CASSLSISQETQYF

v_call: TRBV7-2
j_call: TRBJ2-7
clone_size: many
cdr3_aa: CASSFLVLAGVSSSYEQYF

v_call: TRBV6-8
j_call: TRBJ1-1
clone_size: many
cdr3_aa: CASSYSARPAFF

v_call: TRBV7-2
j_call: TRBJ2-4
clone_size: few
cdr3_aa: CAVGAQVAKNIQYF

v_call: TRBV30
j_call: TRBJ2-7
clone_size: many
cdr3_aa: CAWSVSSGYYEQYF

v_call: TRBV7-8
j_call: TRBJ2-7
clone_size: NA
cdr3_aa: CASSSQSRAGAYEQYF

v_call: TRBV7-2
j_call: TRBJ2-7
clone_size: many
cdr3_aa: CASSIRLAGGPVEQYF

v_call: TRBV6-2/TRBV6-3
j_call: TRBJ1-2
clone_size: many
cdr3_aa: CASSSGTGTNYGYTF

v_call: TRBV7-2
j_call: TRBJ2-7
clone_size: many
cdr3_aa: CASSLNPGPRSEQYF

v_call: TRBV19
j_call: TRBJ1-1
clone_size: few
cdr3_aa: CASSLTRLNTEAFF

v_call: TRBV7-9
j_call: TRBJ2-5
clone_size: NA
cdr3_aa: CASSPLAGVIQETQYF

v_call: TRBV7-2
j_call: TRBJ1-3
clone_size: many
cdr3_aa: CASSSSGQANSGNTIYF

v_call: TRBV12-3/TRBV12-4
j_call: TRBJ1-5
clone_size: many
cdr3_aa: CASSYDGPGQPQHF

v_call: TRBV7-2
j_call: TRBJ1-1
clone_size: many
cdr3_aa: CASSLAGTGGAGGTEAFF

v_call: TRBV7-9
j_call: TRBJ1-1
clone_size: many
cdr3_aa: CASSLAHVKGRAFF

v_call: TRBV19
j_call: TRBJ1-5
clone_size: NA
cdr3_aa: CASTEIRQGNQPQHF

v_call: TRBV28
j_call: TRBJ2-7
clone_size: NA
cdr3_aa: CAGGPGPFSYEQYF

v_call: TRBV7-2
j_call: TRBJ2-7
clone_size: many
cdr3_aa: CASSLAPAGGVGEQYF

v_call: TRBV7-8
j_call: TRBJ1-1
clone_size: many
cdr3_aa: CASSLGGLGTGITAFF

v_call: TRBV15
j_call: TRBJ2-3
clone_size: many
cdr3_aa: CATSRGTGTDTQYF

v_call: TRBV6-5
j_call: TRBJ2-1
clone_size: NA
cdr3_aa: CASSYGQRSSYNEQFF